This T cell receptor beta chain was sequenced for a study of long-term antiretroviral therapy in people with HIV. Overall study context: First collections came about a decade before the 2015 immediate-ART recommendation. General observations from the study: HIV repertoires spanned tighter CDR3 length ranges than controls did. Despite increasing after ART, diversity remained lower than that of transplant donor controls.

Concerning this clone itself: No antigen is known for it.

There are 17 residues in the CDR3. CDR1 LGHNA and CDR2 YSLEER come from the germline V gene. J lost 7 bases, V lost 0 bases, and 7 bases had no gene match. Survey-level immunoSEQ v3.0 assays were run. Researchers set sequencing to target about 40,000-55,000 T-cell genomes per sample. The assay was immunoSEQ multiplex PCR, and TCRdb's table has in-frame clones only and misses some. The data contain some 31,000 clones, 95% to 98% of them singletons. Sequencing used unsorted PBMCs, obtained 7.6 years after starting antiretroviral therapy. The chain uses TRBV4-3 and TRBJ2-1, with 12 bases that match TRBD2. This sequence was found in a man aged 30 to 39 with HIV. DNA for the CDR3: TGCGCCAGCAGCCAAGATCCTAGCGGGGGGGCCGGGAATGAGCAGTTCTTC. Translation: CASSQDPSGGAGNEQFF.